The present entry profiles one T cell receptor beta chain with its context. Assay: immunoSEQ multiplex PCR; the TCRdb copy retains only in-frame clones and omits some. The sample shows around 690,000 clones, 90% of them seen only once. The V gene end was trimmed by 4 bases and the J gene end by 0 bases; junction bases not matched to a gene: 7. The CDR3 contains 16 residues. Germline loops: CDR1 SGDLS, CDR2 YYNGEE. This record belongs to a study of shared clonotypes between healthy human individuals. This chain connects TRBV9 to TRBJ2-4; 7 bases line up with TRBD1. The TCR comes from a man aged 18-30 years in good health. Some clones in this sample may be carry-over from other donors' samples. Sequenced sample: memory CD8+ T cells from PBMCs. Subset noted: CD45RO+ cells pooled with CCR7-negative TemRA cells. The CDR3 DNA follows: TGTGCCAGCAGCCCAGGGGGACACCCAGCCAAAAACATTCAGTACTTC. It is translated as CASSPGGHPAKNIQYF.